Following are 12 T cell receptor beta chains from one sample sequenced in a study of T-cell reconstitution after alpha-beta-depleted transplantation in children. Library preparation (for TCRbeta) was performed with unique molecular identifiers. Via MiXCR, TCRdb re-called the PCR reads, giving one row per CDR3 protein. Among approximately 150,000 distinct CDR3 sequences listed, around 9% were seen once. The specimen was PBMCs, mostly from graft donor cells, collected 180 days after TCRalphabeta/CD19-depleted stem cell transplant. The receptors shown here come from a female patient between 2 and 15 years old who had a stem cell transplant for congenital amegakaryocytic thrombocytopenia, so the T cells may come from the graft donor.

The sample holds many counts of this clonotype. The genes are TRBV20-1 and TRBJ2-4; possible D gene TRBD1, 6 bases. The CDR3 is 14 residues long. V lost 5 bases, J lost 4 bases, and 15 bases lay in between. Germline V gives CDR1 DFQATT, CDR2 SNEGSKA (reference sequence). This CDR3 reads CSAQRTAFKNIQYF. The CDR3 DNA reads TGCAGTGCTCAAAGGACAGCCTTTAAAAACATTCAGTACTTC.

The CDR3 coding sequence is TGTGCCAGCAGCTTAGGGGCAGGGCACTATGGCTACACCTTC. This encodes CASSLGAGHYGYTF. V gene TRBV7-2 combines with J gene TRBJ1-2, with D perhaps TRBD1 (5 bases). There are 14 residues in the CDR3. The germline V and J ends were trimmed by 1 base and 3 bases, with 9 bases remaining between them. Germline lookup yields CDR1 SGHTA and CDR2 FQGNSA.

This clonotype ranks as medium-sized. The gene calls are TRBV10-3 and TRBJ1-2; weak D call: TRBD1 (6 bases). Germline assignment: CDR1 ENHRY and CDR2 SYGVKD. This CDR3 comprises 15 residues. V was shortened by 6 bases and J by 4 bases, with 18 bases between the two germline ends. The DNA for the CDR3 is TGTGCCATCAGCGTAAGACAGGACCTAATCTATGGCTACACCTTC. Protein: CAISVRQDLIYGYTF.

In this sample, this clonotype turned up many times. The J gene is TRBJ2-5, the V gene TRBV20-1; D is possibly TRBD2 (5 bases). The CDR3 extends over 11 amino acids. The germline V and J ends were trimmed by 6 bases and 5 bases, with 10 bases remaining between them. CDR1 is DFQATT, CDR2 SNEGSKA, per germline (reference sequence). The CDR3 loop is CSAEGGETQYF. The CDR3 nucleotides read TGCAGTGCCGAGGGTGGGGAGACCCAGTACTTC.

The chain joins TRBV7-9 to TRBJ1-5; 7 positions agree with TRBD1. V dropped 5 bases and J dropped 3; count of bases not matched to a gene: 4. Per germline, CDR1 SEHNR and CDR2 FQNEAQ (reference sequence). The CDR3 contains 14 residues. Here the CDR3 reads CASSLTGVNQPQHF. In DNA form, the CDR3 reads TGTGCCAGCAGCCTAACAGGGGTCAATCAGCCCCAGCATTTT.

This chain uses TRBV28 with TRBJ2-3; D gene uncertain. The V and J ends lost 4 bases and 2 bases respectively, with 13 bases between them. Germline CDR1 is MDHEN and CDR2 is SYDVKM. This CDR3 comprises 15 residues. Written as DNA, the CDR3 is TGTGCCAGCAGTTCCCCGGGCCTCTACACAGATACGCAGTATTTT. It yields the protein CASSSPGLYTDTQYF.

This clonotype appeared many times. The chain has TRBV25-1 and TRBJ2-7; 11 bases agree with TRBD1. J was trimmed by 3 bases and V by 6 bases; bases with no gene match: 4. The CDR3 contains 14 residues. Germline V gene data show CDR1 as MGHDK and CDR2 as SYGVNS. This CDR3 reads CASRGGTGGYEQYF. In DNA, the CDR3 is TGTGCCAGCAGGGGTGGGACAGGGGGCTACGAGCAGTACTTC.

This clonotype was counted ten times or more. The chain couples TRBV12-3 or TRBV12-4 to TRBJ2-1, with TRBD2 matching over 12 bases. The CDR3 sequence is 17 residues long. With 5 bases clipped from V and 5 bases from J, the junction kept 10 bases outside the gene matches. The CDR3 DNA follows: TGTGCCAGCAGTCTGACTAGCGGGGGCGCCGGGGACAATGAGCAGTTCTTC. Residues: CASSLTSGGAGDNEQFF.

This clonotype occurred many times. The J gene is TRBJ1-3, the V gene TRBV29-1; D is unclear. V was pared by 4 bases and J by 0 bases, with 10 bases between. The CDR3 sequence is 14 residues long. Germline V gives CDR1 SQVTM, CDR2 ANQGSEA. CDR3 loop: CSVGFLGSGNTIYF. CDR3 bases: TGCAGCGTTGGGTTCTTGGGCTCTGGAAACACCATATATTTT.

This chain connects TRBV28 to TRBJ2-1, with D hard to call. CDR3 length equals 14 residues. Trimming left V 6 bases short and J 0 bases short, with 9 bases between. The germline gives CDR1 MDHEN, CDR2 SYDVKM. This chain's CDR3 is CASSPLSSYNEQFF. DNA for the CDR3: TGTGCCAGCAGCCCGCTTAGCTCCTACAATGAGCAGTTCTTC.

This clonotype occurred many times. The CDR3: CASSLSGIEETQYF. In DNA, the CDR3 is TGTGCCAGCAGCTTAAGCGGGATAGAAGAGACCCAGTACTTC. The chain carries TRBV7-3 and TRBJ2-5, with D perhaps TRBD2 (6 bases). V was pared by 1 base and J by 3 bases, with 9 bases between. The CDR3 extends over 14 amino acids. In germline, CDR1 is SGHTA, CDR2 FQGTGA.

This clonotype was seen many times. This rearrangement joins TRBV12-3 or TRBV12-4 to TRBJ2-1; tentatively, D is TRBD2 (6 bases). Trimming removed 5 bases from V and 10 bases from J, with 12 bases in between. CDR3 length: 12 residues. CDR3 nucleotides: TGTGCCAGCAGTCCGGGACTTGCCGAGCAGTTCTTC. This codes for CASSPGLAEQFF.